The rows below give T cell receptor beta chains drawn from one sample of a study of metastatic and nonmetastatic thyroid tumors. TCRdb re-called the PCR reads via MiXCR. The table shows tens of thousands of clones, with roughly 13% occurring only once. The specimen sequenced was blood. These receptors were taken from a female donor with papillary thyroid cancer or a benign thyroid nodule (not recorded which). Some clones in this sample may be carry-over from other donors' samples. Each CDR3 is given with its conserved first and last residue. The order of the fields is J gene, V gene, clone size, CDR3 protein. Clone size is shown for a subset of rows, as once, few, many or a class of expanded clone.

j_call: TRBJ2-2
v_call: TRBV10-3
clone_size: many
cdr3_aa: CATGRTVNTGELFF

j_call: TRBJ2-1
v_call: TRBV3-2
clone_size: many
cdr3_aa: CASSPRLAGVLVGYNEQFF

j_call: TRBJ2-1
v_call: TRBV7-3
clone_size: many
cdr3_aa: CASSLGGASYEQFF

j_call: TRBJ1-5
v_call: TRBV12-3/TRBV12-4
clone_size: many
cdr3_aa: CASSFYGLRGNQPQHF

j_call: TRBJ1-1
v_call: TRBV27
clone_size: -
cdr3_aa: CASSPRAGHMNTEAFF

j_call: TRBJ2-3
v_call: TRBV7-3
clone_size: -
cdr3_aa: CASSPGPQTQYF

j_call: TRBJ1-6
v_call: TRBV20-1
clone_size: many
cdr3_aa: CSARVGAGVQSSPLHF

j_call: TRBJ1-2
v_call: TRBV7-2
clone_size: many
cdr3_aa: CASSLAGTGEYGYTF

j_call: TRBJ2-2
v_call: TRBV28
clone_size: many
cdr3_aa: CASRDGGRSGELFF

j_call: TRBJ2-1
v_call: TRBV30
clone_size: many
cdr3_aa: CAWSIRGFEQFF

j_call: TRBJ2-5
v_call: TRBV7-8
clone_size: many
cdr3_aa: CASSPQPAGTGVETQYF

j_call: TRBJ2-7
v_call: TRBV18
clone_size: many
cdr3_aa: CASSPPGRTYEQYF

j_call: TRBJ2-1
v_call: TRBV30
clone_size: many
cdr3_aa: CAWSRDRNEQFF

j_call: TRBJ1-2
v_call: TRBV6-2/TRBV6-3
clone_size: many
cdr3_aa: CASSRQGANNYGYTF

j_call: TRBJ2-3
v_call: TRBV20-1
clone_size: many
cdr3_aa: CSARDLVEVGFTDTQYF

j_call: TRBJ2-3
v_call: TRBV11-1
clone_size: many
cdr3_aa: CASSSWTGRTDTQYF

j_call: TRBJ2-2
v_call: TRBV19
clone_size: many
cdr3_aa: CASRVGVTGELFF

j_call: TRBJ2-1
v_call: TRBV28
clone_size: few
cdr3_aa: CASSLLGAGVRNEQFF

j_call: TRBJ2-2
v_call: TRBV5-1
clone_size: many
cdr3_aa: CASSELRASTGELFF

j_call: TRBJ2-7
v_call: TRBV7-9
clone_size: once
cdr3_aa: CATMKCGTYEQYF

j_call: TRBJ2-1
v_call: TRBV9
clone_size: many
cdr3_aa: CASSVAIAVSSYNEQFF

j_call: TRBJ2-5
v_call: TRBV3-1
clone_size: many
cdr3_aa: CASSQERETQYF

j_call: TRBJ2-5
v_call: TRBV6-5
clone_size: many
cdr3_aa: CASSYSRAVETQYF

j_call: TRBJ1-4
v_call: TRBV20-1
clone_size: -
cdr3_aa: CSARSDRGGKKLFF

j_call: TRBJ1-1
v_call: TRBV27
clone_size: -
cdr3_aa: CASSSIARGQANTEAFF

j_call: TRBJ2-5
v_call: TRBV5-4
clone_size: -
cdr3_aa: CASRPGLAETQYF

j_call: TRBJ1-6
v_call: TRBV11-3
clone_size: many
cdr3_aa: CASSFWTSDNSPLHF

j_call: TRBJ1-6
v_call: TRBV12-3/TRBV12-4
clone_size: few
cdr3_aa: CASSQRGNFNSPLHF

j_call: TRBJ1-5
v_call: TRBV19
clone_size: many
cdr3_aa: CASSIGQGNQPQHF

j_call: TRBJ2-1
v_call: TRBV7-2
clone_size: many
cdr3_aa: CASSTWVGNEQFF

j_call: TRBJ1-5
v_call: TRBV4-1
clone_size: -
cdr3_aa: CASSPTLTGNQPQHF

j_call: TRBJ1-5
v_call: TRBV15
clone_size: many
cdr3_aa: CATSLDRVGDQPQHF

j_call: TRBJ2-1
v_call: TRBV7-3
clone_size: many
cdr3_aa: CASSLTESGDEQFF

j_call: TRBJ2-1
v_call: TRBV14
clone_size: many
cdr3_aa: CASSQDEGPSSYNEQFF

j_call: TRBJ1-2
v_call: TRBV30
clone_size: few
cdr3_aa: CAWSVGLTYGYTF

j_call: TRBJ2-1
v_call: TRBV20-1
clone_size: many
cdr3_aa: CSARGWGEQFF

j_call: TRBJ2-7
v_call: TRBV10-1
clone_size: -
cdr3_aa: CASSRQGSYEQYF

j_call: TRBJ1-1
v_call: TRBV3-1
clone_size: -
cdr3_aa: CASSRRIRAGHTEAFF

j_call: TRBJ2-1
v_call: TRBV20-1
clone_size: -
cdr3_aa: CSAIGDLSPYNEQFF

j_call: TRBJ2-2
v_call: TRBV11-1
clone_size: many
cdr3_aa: CASSLAQGLAEKNTGELFF

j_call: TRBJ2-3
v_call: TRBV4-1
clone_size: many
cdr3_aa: CASSHGGPTDTQYF

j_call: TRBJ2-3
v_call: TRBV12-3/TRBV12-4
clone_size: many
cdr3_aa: CASSPMGDTQYF

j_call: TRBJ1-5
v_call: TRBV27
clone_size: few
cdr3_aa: CASTPGTGVCQPQHF

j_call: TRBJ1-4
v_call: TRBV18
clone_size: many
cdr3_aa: CASSPTEIGEKLFF

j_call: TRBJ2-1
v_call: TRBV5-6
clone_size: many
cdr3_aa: CASSSGALSSYNEQFF

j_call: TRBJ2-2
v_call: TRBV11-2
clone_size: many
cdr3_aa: CASSLDIIGATGELFF

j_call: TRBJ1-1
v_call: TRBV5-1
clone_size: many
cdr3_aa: CASSDPSTGMNTEAFF

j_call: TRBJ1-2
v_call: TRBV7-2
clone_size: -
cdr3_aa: CASSFGQGVDGYTF

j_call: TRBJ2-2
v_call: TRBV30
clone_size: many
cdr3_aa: CAWEPGHFTGELFF

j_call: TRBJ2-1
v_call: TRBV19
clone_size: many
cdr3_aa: CASSSPTGFDYNEQFF

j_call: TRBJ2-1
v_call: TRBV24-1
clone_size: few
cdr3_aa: CATSDATAVAYNEQFF

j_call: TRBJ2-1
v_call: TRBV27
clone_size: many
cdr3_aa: CASTAVRGSSGEQFF

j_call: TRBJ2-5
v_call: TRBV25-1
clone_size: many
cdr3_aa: CASSGSFETQYF

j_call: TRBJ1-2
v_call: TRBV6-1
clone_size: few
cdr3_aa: CASSPGENYGYTF

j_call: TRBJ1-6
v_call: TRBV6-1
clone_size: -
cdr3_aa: CASSESLPYNSPLHF

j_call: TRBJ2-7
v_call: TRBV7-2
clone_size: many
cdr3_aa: CASSFYERYF

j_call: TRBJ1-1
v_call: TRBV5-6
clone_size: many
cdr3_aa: CASSASRGWLDTEAFF

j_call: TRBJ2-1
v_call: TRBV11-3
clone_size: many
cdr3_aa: CASSLNLNNEQFF

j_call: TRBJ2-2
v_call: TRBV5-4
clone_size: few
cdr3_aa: CASSLATGELFF

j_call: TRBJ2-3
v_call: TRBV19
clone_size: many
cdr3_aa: CASSSWALGQTADTQYF